This section outlines one TCR beta chain sequence together with its context. Its antigen is as yet unknown. This entry comes from a study of cytotoxic CD8 clonotypes in ibrutinib-treated CLL. Looking at the study overall: Mean yields were roughly 240,000 productive templates and 85,000 to 95,000 productive rearrangements per sample.

General observations from the study: Clonality grew at ibrutinib response; at progression, it decreased back toward baseline. Baseline clonality exceeded age-matched healthy donors and tracked circulating CD8+ T-cell counts.

V was shortened by 7 bases and J by 5 bases, with 18 bases between the two germline ends. The CDR3 is 14 residues long. Per germline, CDR1 SGHRS and CDR2 YFSETQ. With sequencing, the targeted depth ranged from 1 in 200,000 to 1 in 1 million T cells. Profiling relied on immunoSEQ multiplex PCR, and the TCRdb table lists in-frame clones only, not all of them. This table has about 130,000 clones, 79% appearing once. This sequence originates from a human donor with chronic lymphocytic leukemia. Sequences were derived from PBMCs, sampled after 12 months of ibrutinib treatment. This chain connects TRBV5-1 to TRBJ2-5, with D possibly TRBD2 on 5 matching bases. CDR3 in DNA: TGCGCCAGCGGTTCGACTGGAGGTGGGGAGACCCAGTACTTC. Protein product: CASGSTGGGETQYF.